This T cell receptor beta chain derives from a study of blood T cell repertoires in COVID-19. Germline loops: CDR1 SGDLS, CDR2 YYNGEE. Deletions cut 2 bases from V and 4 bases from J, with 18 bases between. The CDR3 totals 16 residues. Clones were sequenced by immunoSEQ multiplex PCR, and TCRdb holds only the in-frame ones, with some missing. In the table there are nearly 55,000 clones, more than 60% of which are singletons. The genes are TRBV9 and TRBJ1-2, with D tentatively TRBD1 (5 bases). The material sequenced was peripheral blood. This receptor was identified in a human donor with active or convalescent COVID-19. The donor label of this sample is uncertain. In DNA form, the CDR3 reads TGTGCCAGCAGCGTTGACAGTCTCCCGCTTATCTATGGCTACACCTTC. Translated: CASSVDSLPLIYGYTF.